This T cell receptor (beta chain) was identified during a study of blood T cells in healthy people across ages. A second PCR, run for about 7 to 11 cycles, used a sample-barcoded 5' primer plus a J-beta primer mix. From the 5' RACE reads, TCRdb called clonotypes with MiXCR, one entry per CDR3 protein. This table holds 1.5 million to 1.9 million distinct CDR3 sequences, 40% to 45% found once. The V gene lost 6 bases and the J gene lost 2 bases, with 17 bases spanning the gap. CDR1 is PRHDT, CDR2 FYEKMQ, per germline (reference sequence). The CDR3 extends over 16 amino acids. Study-level findings and limits: Without sorted subsets, naive and antigen-experienced compartments could not be conclusively compared. It was held that diversity estimates obtained from one million T cells represented underestimates.

Regarding this clonotype: Its antigen remains unidentified.

Sequences were obtained from blood. This clonotype was obtained from a woman under 30 in good health. The chain employs TRBV13 and TRBJ2-1; D not certain. The CDR3 region has the DNA TGTGCCAGCAGTTCCGGGTCACCTTTTGCCTACAATGAGCAGTTCTTC. Encoded protein: CASSSGSPFAYNEQFF. The whole variable domain, filled in from reference TRBV13 and TRBJ2-1, reads AAGVIQSPRHLIKEKRETATLKCYPIPRHDTVYWYQQGPGQDPQFLISFYEKMQSDKGSIPDRFSAQQFSDYHSELNMSSLELGDSALYFCASSSGSPFAYNEQFFGPGTRLTVL.